This TCR beta chain was found in a study of blood T cell repertoires in COVID-19. The length of the CDR3 is 15 residues. V lost 4 bases, J lost 6 bases, and 16 bases lay in between. Germline V gives CDR1 MNHEY, CDR2 SVGAGI. The assay was immunoSEQ multiplex PCR, and TCRdb's table has in-frame clones only and misses some. Seen here are 200,000 to 300,000 clones, around 87% observed once, and the top ten hold roughly 3%. This clone was recorded only once. The chain employs TRBV6-5 and TRBJ1-5; D is perhaps TRBD1 (5 bases). The sample consisted of peripheral blood. The receptor's source is a woman in her twenties or thirties who had recovered from COVID-19. The CDR3 DNA follows: TGTGCCAGCAGTTGGAACGTGCGGGGGGGTCAGCCCCAGCATTTT. Residues: CASSWNVRGGQPQHF.